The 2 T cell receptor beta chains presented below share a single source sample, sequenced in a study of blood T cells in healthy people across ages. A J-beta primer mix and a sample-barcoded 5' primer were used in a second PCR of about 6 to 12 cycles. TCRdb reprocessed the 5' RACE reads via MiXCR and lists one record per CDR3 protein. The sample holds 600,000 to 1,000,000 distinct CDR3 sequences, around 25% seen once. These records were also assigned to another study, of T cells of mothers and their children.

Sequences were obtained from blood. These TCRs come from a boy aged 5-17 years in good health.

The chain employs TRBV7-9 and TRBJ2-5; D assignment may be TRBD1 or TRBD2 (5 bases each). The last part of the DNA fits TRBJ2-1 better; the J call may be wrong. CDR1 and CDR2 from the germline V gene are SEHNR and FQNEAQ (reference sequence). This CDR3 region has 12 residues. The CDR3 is CASSTRGNEQFF. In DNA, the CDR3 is TGTGCCAGCAGCACTAGGGGCAATGAGCAGTTCTTC.

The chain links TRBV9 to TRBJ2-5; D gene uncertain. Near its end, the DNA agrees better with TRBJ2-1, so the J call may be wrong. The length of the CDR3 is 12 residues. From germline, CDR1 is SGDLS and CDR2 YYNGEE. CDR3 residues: CAGSGVGDEQFF. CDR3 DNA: TGTGCCGGTAGTGGGGTTGGGGATGAGCAGTTCTTC.